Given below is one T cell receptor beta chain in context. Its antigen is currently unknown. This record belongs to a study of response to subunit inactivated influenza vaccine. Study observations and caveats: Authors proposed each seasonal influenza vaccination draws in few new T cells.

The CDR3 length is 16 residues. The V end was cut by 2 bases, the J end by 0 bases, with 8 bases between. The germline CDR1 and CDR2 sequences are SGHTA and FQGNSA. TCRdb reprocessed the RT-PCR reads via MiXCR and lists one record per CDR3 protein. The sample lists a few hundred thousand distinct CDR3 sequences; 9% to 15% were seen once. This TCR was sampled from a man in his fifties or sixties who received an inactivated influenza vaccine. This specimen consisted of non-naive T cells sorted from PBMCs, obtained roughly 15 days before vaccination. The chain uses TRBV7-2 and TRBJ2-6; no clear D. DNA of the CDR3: TGTGCCAGCAGCTTACGCCGGGTCTCTGGGGCCAACGTCCTGACTTTC. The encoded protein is CASSLRRVSGANVLTF. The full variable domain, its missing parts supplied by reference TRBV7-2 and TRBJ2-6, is GAGVSQSPSNKVTEKGKDVELRCDPISGHTALYWYRQSLGQGLEFLIYFQGNSAPDKSGLPSDRFSAERTGGSVSTLTIQRTQQEDSAVYLCASSLRRVSGANVLTFGAGSRLTVL.